The 21 T cell receptor beta chains below were found in one sample sequenced in a study of beta chain features in type 1 diabetes. Findings and caveats of the study: There was a moderate but significant shortening of TCRB CDR3s in all four CD4+ subsets of Type 1 diabetes patients.

Of the isolated RNA, all was reverse transcribed, and so the sequenced material was expressed TCRB transcripts. The method was immunoSEQ multiplex PCR; TCRdb's version includes in-frame clones alone and lacks a portion of them. This sample has about 340,000 clones, with around an eighth found just once. These receptors are not linked to any known antigen. Sequenced material: naive CD4+ T cells from blood. These receptors all stem from a woman aged 18-29 years with type 1 diabetes.

The CDR3 nucleotides are TGTGCCTGGAGCCCTCTGGGAAGGGGTGGAAATCAGCCCCAGCATTTT. Protein: CAWSPLGRGGNQPQHF. The chain combines TRBV30 with TRBJ1-5, with a weak D call TRBD1 (5 bases). This CDR3 comprises 16 residues. The ends were cut back, 3 bases at V and 4 bases at J, with 19 bases in the middle. Germline V gene lookup returns CDR1 GTSNPN and CDR2 SVGIG (reference sequence).

This clone was detected only a few times. J is TRBJ2-1 and V is TRBV9; TRBD2 matches at 7 bases. Germline CDR1 SGDLS, CDR2 YYNGEE. The CDR3 has 16 residues. The V gene end was trimmed by 3 bases and the J gene end by 0 bases; junction bases not matched to a gene: 6. CDR3 nucleotide sequence: TGTGCCAGCAGCGCGGCTAGCGGCAGCTCCTACAATGAGCAGTTCTTC. This codes for CASSAASGSSYNEQFF.

The chain has TRBV7-6 and TRBJ2-5; the D is unclear. V was trimmed by 4 bases and J by 5 bases, leaving 17 bases between them. CDR3 size: 15 residues. Germline values: CDR1 SGHVS, CDR2 FNYEAQ. This CDR3 reads CASSSLNSDGETQYF. The CDR3 DNA reads as TGTGCCAGCAGCTCTTTGAATTCTGACGGGGAGACCCAGTACTTC.

This clone was seen a handful of times. The chain has TRBV20-1 and TRBJ2-1, with D hard to call. Germline CDR1 and CDR2: DFQATT and SNEGSKA (reference sequence). The CDR3 runs to 10 residues. V was clipped by 7 bases and J by 7 bases, with 8 bases between them. The CDR3 reads CSGSRNEQFF. Written as DNA, the CDR3 is TGCAGTGGATCCCGGAATGAGCAGTTCTTC.

This clone was counted between two and nine times. The chain links TRBV11-2 to TRBJ2-3; 7 bases align to TRBD1. The germline V gene encodes CDR1 SGHAT and CDR2 FQNNGV. V was clipped by 0 bases and J by 4 bases; unmatched bases: 10. The CDR3 extends over 17 amino acids. The CDR3 reads CASSLDLWQGESDTQYF. The CDR3 nucleotides are TGTGCCAGCAGCTTAGACCTCTGGCAGGGGGAATCAGATACGCAGTATTTT.

The chain couples TRBV30 to TRBJ1-2; D is perhaps TRBD1 (6 bases). Between the trimmed V and J ends, which lost 5 bases and 7 bases, there was a span of 14 bases. The CDR3 has 12 residues. In germline, CDR1 is GTSNPN, CDR2 SVGIG (reference sequence). As DNA, the CDR3 is TGTGCCTGGTGGGCAGGGGATGGTGGCTACACCTTC. The encoded protein is CAWWAGDGGYTF.

J is TRBJ2-7 and V is TRBV28, with 12 bases lining up with TRBD2. This CDR3 comprises 15 residues. Germline trimming cut 2 bases from V and 3 bases from J; bases unmatched to any gene: 2. Germline loops: CDR1 MDHEN, CDR2 SYDVKM. The CDR3 DNA follows: TGTGCCAGCAGTTTAATACTAGCGGGAGGCTACGAGCAGTACTTC. Translating gives CASSLILAGGYEQYF.

The V gene is TRBV11-3, the J gene TRBJ2-7, with a weak D call TRBD1 (5 bases). Trimming removed 2 bases from V and 4 bases from J, with 6 bases in between. Germline assignment: CDR1 SGHNT and CDR2 YENEEA. The CDR3 has 12 amino acids. In DNA, the CDR3 is TGTGCCAGCAGCTTACAGGGATACGAGCAGTACGTC. Translating gives CASSLQGYEQYV.

CDR3 nucleotide sequence: TGTGCCAGCTCACCCCGGGACAACTACGAGCAGTACTTC. Its translation: CASSPRDNYEQYF. The rearrangement links TRBV18 to TRBJ2-7; possibly TRBD1 for D (6 bases). Germline V gene data show CDR1 as KGHSH and CDR2 as LQKENI. V lost 3 bases to trimming and J lost 3 bases, with 9 bases between them. The CDR3 is 13 residues long.

This clone was seen more than once but under ten times. The chain is built from TRBV10-3 and TRBJ2-7; 8 bases agree with TRBD1. Germline V gene data show CDR1 as ENHRY and CDR2 as SYGVKD. J lost 4 bases, V lost 4 bases, and 6 bases had no gene match. The CDR3 covers 14 residues. Here the CDR3 DNA reads TGTGCCATCAGTGTGGACAGGGTAAGGTACGAGCAGTACTTC. It encodes CAISVDRVRYEQYF.

The chain joins TRBV30 to TRBJ1-2; 7 bases are a match to TRBD1. Germline V lookup: CDR1 GTSNPN, CDR2 SVGIG (reference sequence). The V segment lost 3 bases and the J segment 7 bases; nucleotides outside the gene matches: 8. CDR3 length: 13 amino acids. The CDR3 region is CAWRLGQVGGYTF. The CDR3 DNA sequence: TGTGCCTGGAGACTAGGACAGGTCGGTGGCTACACCTTC.

There are a few counts of this clone. The CDR3 protein is CASSQETSGTGTGELFF. In DNA form, the CDR3 reads TGCGCCAGCAGCCAAGAGACTAGCGGGACGGGGACCGGGGAGCTGTTTTTT. The gene calls are TRBV4-3 and TRBJ2-2, with TRBD2 identical over 11 bases. The V segment lost 0 bases and the J segment 5 bases; nucleotides outside the gene matches: 5. The CDR3 spans 17 residues. Per germline, CDR1 LGHNA and CDR2 YSLEER.

This sequence joins TRBV9 and TRBJ2-2; D is unresolved. Germline values: CDR1 SGDLS, CDR2 YYNGEE. This CDR3 has 14 amino acids. The ends were cut back, 1 base at V and 4 bases at J, with 8 bases in the middle. For the CDR3, the DNA is TGTGCCAGCAGCGTAAGTGCTAGCACCGGGGAGCTGTTTTTT. This sequence encodes CASSVSASTGELFF. The full variable domain, rest sourced from reference TRBV9 and TRBJ2-2, is DSGVTQTPKHLITATGQRVTLRCSPRSGDLSVYWYQQSLDQGLQFLIQYYNGEERAKGNILERFSAQQFPDLHSELNLSSLELGDSALYFCASSVSASTGELFFGEGSRLTVL.

J is TRBJ2-7 and V is TRBV30; 7 bases match TRBD2. V trimming: 0 bases; J trimming: 5 bases; junction bases outside the gene matches: 7. Germline CDR1 reads GTSNPN; CDR2 reads SVGIG (reference sequence). There are 14 residues in the CDR3. CDR3 region: CAWSVVGGSHEQYF. DNA of the CDR3: TGTGCCTGGAGTGTAGTCGGCGGGAGCCACGAGCAGTACTTC.

The chain has TRBV5-1 and TRBJ2-3; 10 nucleotides line up with TRBD2. V shed 0 bases and J 3 bases; nucleotides not matched to a gene: 4. This CDR3 is built from 16 residues. The germline V gene has CDR1 SGHRS and CDR2 YFSETQ. The CDR3 DNA follows: TGCGCCAGCAGCTTGGCTAGCGGGAGAACTACAGATACGCAGTATTTT. Protein sequence: CASSLASGRTTDTQYF.

This chain links TRBV5-1 with TRBJ2-5; TRBD2 matches 12 bases. This CDR3 contains 15 residues. Germline lookup yields CDR1 SGHRS and CDR2 YFSETQ. Trimming took 4 bases from V and 6 from J; bases not matched to a gene: 7. CDR3 region: CASSERLAGAQTQYF. The CDR3, as DNA: TGCGCCAGCAGCGAGAGACTAGCGGGAGCTCAGACCCAGTACTTC.

This clone appeared a few times. This chain uses TRBV28 with TRBJ2-7; maybe TRBD1 (6 bases). Trimming removed 3 bases from V and 4 bases from J, with 13 bases in between. The CDR3 loop spans 14 amino acids. The germline V gene has CDR1 MDHEN and CDR2 SYDVKM. The CDR3 DNA follows: TGTGCCAGCAGTTTCCCGGGACACGAATACGAGCAGTACTTC. This gives the protein CASSFPGHEYEQYF.

This clone was counted between two and nine times. V gene TRBV4-1 combines with J gene TRBJ2-5; 7 bases map to TRBD1. V gave up 1 base and J gave up 4 bases; unmatched junction bases: 3. Germline CDR1 and CDR2: MGHRA and YSYEKL. CDR3 size: 14 residues. The CDR3 bases are TGCGCCAGCAGCCAAGGACAGGGTTTAGAGACCCAGTACTTC. Translated: CASSQGQGLETQYF.

The chain carries TRBV6-6 and TRBJ2-2, with D possibly being TRBD2 (6 bases). The germline V gene has CDR1 MNHNY and CDR2 SVGAGI (reference sequence). This CDR3 is 12 amino acids long. V lost 6 bases, J lost 8 bases, and 10 bases lay in between. CDR3 in amino acids: CASSRDSGELFF. The CDR3 DNA follows: TGTGCCAGCAGCCGGGACTCGGGGGAGCTGTTTTTT.

The chain has TRBV29-1 and TRBJ1-5, with 10 bases lining up with TRBD1. CDR3 length equals 13 residues. Germline CDR1 is SQVTM and CDR2 is ANQGSEA. V lost 8 bases, J lost 7 bases, and 8 bases stayed unmatched. The CDR3 here is CSTEKGQGQPQHF. DNA for the CDR3: TGCAGCACTGAAAAGGGACAGGGGCAGCCCCAGCATTTT.

The V gene is TRBV19, the J gene TRBJ1-2; no clear D gene. V lost 9 bases and J 0 bases, leaving 17 bases between the germline ends. The CDR3 is made up of 15 amino acids. Germline CDR1 LNHDA, CDR2 SQIVND (reference sequence). This chain's CDR3 is CASSNTITSNYGYTF. Written as DNA, the CDR3 is TGTGCCAGCTCTAATACGATAACTTCTAACTATGGCTACACCTTC. Filled out from reference TRBV19 and TRBJ1-2, the complete variable domain reads DGGITQSPKYLFRKEGQNVTLSCEQNLNHDAMYWYRQDPGQGLRLIYYSQIVNDFQKGDIAEGYSVSREKKESFPLTVTSAQKNPTAFYLCASSNTITSNYGYTFGSGTRLTVV.